This T cell receptor (beta chain) is from a study of CD8 T cells in ankylosing spondylitis. General study points: With a CD8+ phenotype, disease-linked clones were relatively rare in peripheral blood. Earlier authors reported some of these motif variants in reactive arthritis synovial fluid and blood. According to the report, clones linked to the disease were significantly enriched in matched synovial fluid samples taken from ankylosing spondylitis patients.

This clonotype has ten or more counts. The antigen is not known. Germline V gene lookup returns CDR1 SGHRS and CDR2 YFSETQ. The CDR3 is 13 amino acids. With 7 bases clipped from V and 1 base from J, the junction kept 3 bases outside the gene matches. TCR beta libraries were made by quantitative 5'-RACE with molecular barcodes. TCRdb redid the calling of the 5' RACE reads with MiXCR, one entry per CDR3 protein. The sample has about 36,000 distinct CDR3 sequences, approximately 9.9% seen once. This receptor was taken from a male donor with ankylosing spondylitis. Sequencing input: synovial fluid, either unsorted or a sorted T cell fraction (not recorded which). The chain uses TRBV5-1 and TRBJ2-7; TRBD1 agrees at 9 bases. CDR3 region: CASRDRVSYEQYF. CDR3 nucleotides: TGCGCCAGCCGGGACAGGGTGTCCTACGAGCAGTACTTC.